This section outlines one T cell receptor (beta chain) sequence together with its context. This sample is part of a study of PD-1 blockade in mismatch repair-deficient tumors. Generated by immunoSEQ multiplex PCR, the TCRdb table keeps only in-frame clones and is missing some. This sample has tens of thousands of clones, with approximately 89% found just once. Between the trimmed V and J ends, which lost 0 bases and 4 bases, there was a span of 7 bases. Germline V gene sequence: CDR1 SGHDT, CDR2 YYEEEE. The CDR3 is 13 amino acids. TCR sequencing covered three patients who responded to pembrolizumab. Here the sequenced sample was peripheral blood, taken 52 weeks after starting pembrolizumab. The sequence was obtained from an adult with mismatch repair-deficient cancer. V is TRBV5-6 and J is TRBJ1-1; D is ambiguous. The CDR3 nucleotides are TGTGCCAGCAGCTTGGGAACTGGCACTGAAGCTTTCTTT. It yields the protein CASSLGTGTEAFF.